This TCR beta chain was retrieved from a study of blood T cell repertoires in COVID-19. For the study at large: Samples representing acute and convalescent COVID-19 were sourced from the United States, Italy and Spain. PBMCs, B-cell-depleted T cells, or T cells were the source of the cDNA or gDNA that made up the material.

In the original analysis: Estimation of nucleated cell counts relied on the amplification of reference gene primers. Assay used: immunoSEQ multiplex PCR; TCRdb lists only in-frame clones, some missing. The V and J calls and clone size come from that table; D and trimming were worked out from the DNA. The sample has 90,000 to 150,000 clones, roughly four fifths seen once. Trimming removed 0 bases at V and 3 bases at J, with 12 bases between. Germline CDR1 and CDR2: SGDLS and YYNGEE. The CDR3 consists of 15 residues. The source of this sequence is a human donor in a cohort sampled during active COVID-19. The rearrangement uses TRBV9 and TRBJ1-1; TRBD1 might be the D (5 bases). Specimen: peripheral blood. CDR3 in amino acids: CASSVAGDSDTEAFF. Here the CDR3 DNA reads TGTGCCAGCAGCGTAGCGGGGGACTCAGACACTGAAGCTTTCTTT.